This TCR beta chain was obtained from a study of T cell responses to AZD1222 COVID-19 vaccine. Study-level findings and limits: Just a handful of people given AZD1222 tested seropositive at baseline.

A word on this clone: Its target is unknown.

Researchers grouped second doses given at about 4 or about 12 weeks into one pool. The CDR3 is 13 residues long. With 6 bases removed from V and 5 bases from J, the gap between germline ends came to 12 bases. Germline V gene data show CDR1 as SGHNT and CDR2 as YENEEA. Here immunoSEQ multiplex PCR was the method, and the copy in TCRdb shows in-frame clones only, minus some. The sample contains roughly 120,000 clones, roughly 89% of which appear only once. The clonotype originates from an adult who received the AZD1222 COVID-19 vaccine. The sequences come from peripheral blood, collected 28 days after the second AZD1222 dose. The rearrangement links TRBV11-3 to TRBJ2-3; possibly TRBD2 for D (6 bases). CDR3 nucleotides: TGTGCCAGCAGGGGCGGGGCCAAAGATACGCAGTATTTT. It specifies CASRGGAKDTQYF.